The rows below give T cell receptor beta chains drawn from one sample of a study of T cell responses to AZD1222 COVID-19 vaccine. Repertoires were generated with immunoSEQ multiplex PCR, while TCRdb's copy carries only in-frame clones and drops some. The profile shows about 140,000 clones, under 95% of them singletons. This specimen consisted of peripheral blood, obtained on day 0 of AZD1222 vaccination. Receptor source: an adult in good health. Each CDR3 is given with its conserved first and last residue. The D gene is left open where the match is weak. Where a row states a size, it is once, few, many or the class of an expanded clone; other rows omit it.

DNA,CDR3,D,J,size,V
TGTGCCAGCAGCGAGCCGGGACGGGAAAACTATGGCTACACCTTC,CASSEPGRENYGYTF,NA,TRBJ1-2,NA,TRBV5-4
TGTGCCAGCAGCTTCTCAGTGGCCGGGCCCCAGCATTTT,CASSFSVAGPQHF,NA,TRBJ1-5,NA,TRBV5-6
TGCAGCGGCTGCCCTCTAGCGGGAGCCTACAATGAGCAGTTCTTC,CSGCPLAGAYNEQFF,TRBD2,TRBJ2-1,once,TRBV29-1
TGTGCCAGCAGCCAAGACAGGGGGCCTTATGGCTACACCTTC,CASSQDRGPYGYTF,TRBD1,TRBJ1-2,NA,TRBV14
TGTGCCAGCTTTGGCCGGGGCTCTTTAAGCAGTGGGGCCAACGTCCTGACTTTC,CASFGRGSLSSGANVLTF,NA,TRBJ2-6,NA,TRBV2
TGTGCCAGCAGCGTAGAAGGGTCCTCCTACGAGCAGTACTTC,CASSVEGSSYEQYF,NA,TRBJ2-7,NA,TRBV9
TGTGCCAGCAGTGAATGGGGCAGCAATCAGCCCCAGCATTTT,CASSEWGSNQPQHF,NA,TRBJ1-5,NA,TRBV25-1
TGTGCCAGTAGTATAATCGGGGGACAGAGACCCCTTAACTATGGCCACACCTTC,CASSIIGGQRPLNYGHTF,TRBD1,TRBJ1-2,NA,TRBV19
TGTGCCAGCAGTTTATCCGTTCTCGGGACCACGGGTGAAAAACTGTTTTTT,CASSLSVLGTTGEKLFF,NA,TRBJ1-4,NA,TRBV27
TGTGCCAGCAGTTACTCGACAGGGGCCCACTTC,CASSYSTGAHF,TRBD1,TRBJ2-7,many,TRBV6-2/TRBV6-3
TGCGCCAGCAGCCAAGTGTCCGCGGGGTTTAGCAATCAGCCCCAGCATTTT,CASSQVSAGFSNQPQHF,NA,TRBJ1-5,NA,TRBV4-1